This TCR beta chain is from a study of identical twins. Findings and caveats of the study: The study reached conclusions through statistical analysis that was cross-sectional, not following the same donors. Twin pairs' shared out-of-frame alpha sequences were enriched in low generation probability.

The CDR3 has 14 residues. The ends lost 2 bases at V and 9 bases at J; junction bases unmatched: 4. About this clonotype: Its antigen is not identified.

Every donor was a healthy Caucasian. It was template switching that added a universal primer site, and there were unique molecular identifiers on the cDNA. TCRdb reanalysed the 5' RACE reads using MiXCR and keeps one entry per CDR3 protein. The repertoire consists of roughly 240,000 distinct CDR3 sequences, with about 7.3% occurring once and the leading ten covering 3% to 4.5%. In addition, the sample was reused for a study of yellow fever vaccine responses in identical twins.

The sample taken for sequencing was memory (CD45RO+) T cells sorted from blood. This receptor was identified in a woman aged 18-29 years in good health. J is TRBJ2-1 and V is TRBV12-3 or TRBV12-4, with 10 nucleotides matching TRBD2. Here the CDR3 DNA reads TGTGCCAGCAGTTTATCTAGCGGGAGTCGTGAGCAGTTCTTC. Translating gives CASSLSSGSREQFF.